The 6 T cell receptor beta chains presented below share a single source sample, sequenced in a study of beta chain features in type 1 diabetes. Study-wide points: In all four CD4+ subsets, TCRB CDR3 length was significantly, moderately reduced in type 1 diabetes.

For these receptors, no antigen is known. Investigators reverse transcribed all isolated RNA, so they sequenced expressed TCRB transcripts. Profiled with immunoSEQ multiplex PCR; TCRdb holds only in-frame clones, not every one. The sample records 250,000 or so clones, roughly 21% being singletons. Input material: naive CD4+ T cells from blood. The receptors were gathered from a woman aged 40 to 55 with type 1 diabetes.

This clone was seen a few times. The V and J genes are TRBV14 and TRBJ2-3, with a possible D match to TRBD2 (5 bases). V lost 5 bases and J 2 bases, leaving 11 bases between the germline ends. Germline-derived CDR1 and CDR2 are SGHDN and FVKESK. The CDR3 length is 14 residues. The CDR3 is CASSIGLITDTQYF. As DNA, the CDR3 is TGTGCCAGCAGCATAGGACTTATCACAGATACGCAGTATTTT.

The chain carries TRBV7-9 and TRBJ2-1; TRBD2 agrees at 7 bases. Per germline, CDR1 SEHNR and CDR2 FQNEAQ (reference sequence). V lost 5 bases to trimming and J lost 6 bases; unmatched junction nucleotides: 13. The CDR3 is 16 amino acids. In DNA, the CDR3 is TGTGCCAGCAGCCCCCCCGGGAGCGGGACCCGCAATGAGCAGTTCTTC. It codes for CASSPPGSGTRNEQFF.

This clone was seen a handful of times. The chain is built from TRBV7-9 and TRBJ2-6; D is ambiguous. The CDR3 is 14 residues long. From germline, CDR1 is SEHNR and CDR2 FQNEAQ (reference sequence). V was trimmed by 5 bases and J by 2 bases, leaving 7 bases between them. The CDR3 sequence is CASSPRPGANVLTF. CDR3 nucleotides: TGTGCCAGCAGCCCCAGGCCTGGGGCCAACGTCCTGACTTTC.

There are a few counts of this clone. One end of the junction varies from germline; a read error may be responsible. The chain combines TRBV18 with TRBJ1-6; 7 bases agree with TRBD1. Germline-derived CDR1 and CDR2 are KGHSH and LQKENI. This CDR3 contains 14 residues. CDR3 in amino acids: CASSPQGMRSPLHF. The CDR3 coding sequence is TGTGCCAGCTCCCCACAGGGGATGCGGTCACCCCTCCACTTT.

This sequence joins TRBV2 and TRBJ2-7; 7 bases align to TRBD1. Germline V gene lookup returns CDR1 SNHLY and CDR2 FYNNEI. J was trimmed by 3 bases and V by 7 bases; bases with no gene match: 9. This CDR3 region has 14 residues. In DNA form, the CDR3 reads TGTGCCAGCACTAGGACAGGTCTCATCTACGAGCAGTACTTC. This sequence encodes CASTRTGLIYEQYF.

This chain joins TRBV7-2 and TRBJ1-1; D not resolved. Germline V gene sequence: CDR1 SGHTA, CDR2 FQGNSA. V shed 4 bases and J shed 0 bases, with 9 bases lying between them. This CDR3 has 14 amino acids. The CDR3 DNA is TGTGCCAGCAGCTACCTGAACTTGAACACTGAAGCTTTCTTT. The encoded protein is CASSYLNLNTEAFF.